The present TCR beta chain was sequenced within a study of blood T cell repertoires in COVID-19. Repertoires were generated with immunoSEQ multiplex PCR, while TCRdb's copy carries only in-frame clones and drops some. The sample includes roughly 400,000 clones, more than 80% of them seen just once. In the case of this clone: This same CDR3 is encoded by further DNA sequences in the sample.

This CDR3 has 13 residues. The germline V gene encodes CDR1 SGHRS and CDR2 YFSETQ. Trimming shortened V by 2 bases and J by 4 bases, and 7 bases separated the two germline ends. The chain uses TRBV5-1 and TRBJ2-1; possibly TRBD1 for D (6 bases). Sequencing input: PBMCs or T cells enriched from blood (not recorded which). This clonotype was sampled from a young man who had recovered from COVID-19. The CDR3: CASSLGTYNEQFF. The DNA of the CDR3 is TGCGCCAGCAGCTTAGGGACATACAATGAGCAGTTCTTC.